This TCR beta chain was found in a study of blood T cell repertoires in COVID-19 (TCRdb year 2020). Study-wide context: Collaborator samples came from the United States, Italy and Spain and covered acute and convalescent phases of COVID-19. The prospective study material was composed of cDNA or gDNA derived from T cells, B-cell-depleted T cells, or PBMCs. Nearly every sample came with metadata listing a de-identified subject ID, COVID-19 status, age in years and sex. The samples were drawn from two sources: the first 160 participants of the ongoing ImmuneRACE study, and 1,000 to 1,500 subjects contributed by 6 global collaborators. Where available, HLA class I and class II types were obtained from metadata supplied by the sample provider rather than from assay-based typing. The repertoires were released in a freely available public database meant as a resource for research on the immune response to SARS-CoV-2. Subjects who had been exposed to COVID-19, were actively infected with it, or had recovered from it provided the deeply sampled blood TCRbeta repertoires that made up the dataset. Paper-wide results and their limitations: Clinical and demographic metadata were provided uncurated, with the amount varying by source and participant.

As concerns this clone: What this receptor recognizes is not known. There are no base qualities to consult, and no much larger clone falls within one base.

The immunoSEQ Assay, a bias-controlled multiplex PCR, was used to amplify TCRbeta CDR3 regions from genomic DNA. The original pipeline was this. Within the assay, amplification of reference gene primers was used to estimate how many nucleated cells each sample contained. Sequence reads were collapsed and filtered to measure the absolute abundance of every unique TCRbeta CDR3 rearrangement. For each sample, productive Simpson clonality was calculated as the square root of Simpson's diversity index across productive rearrangements. The table was pulled from immuneACCESS by TCRdb, which kept in-frame rearrangements only. Such tables lose some clones; where checked, under half of the loss comes from unresolved V genes, and the rest has no known cause. The DNA gave D and trimming, while V, J and clone size come from that table. For this sample there are some 54,000 clones; around 81% appear just once. More than 20% of the sample is in the top ten clones.

CDR1 and CDR2 (MNHEY, SVGAGI) derive from the germline V gene. Taken from cysteine to phenylalanine, the CDR3 has 13 residues. The only DNA kept is the CDR3, 39 bases in frame from the first base. V is shortened by 6 bases, J by 2 bases, and the region joining them spans 8 bases. At one collaborating source in Seattle, patients were enrolled during active infection and were followed longitudinally through the course of disease. Whole blood was collected in K2EDTA tubes by collaborating institutions according to the institutions' own protocols. Collaborator samples were shipped for TCRbeta analysis as frozen whole blood, isolated PBMCs, or DNA extracted from either sample type.

Here the chain combines TRBV6-5 and TRBJ1-5; TRBD1 might be the D gene, on 5 matching bases. This TCR was recovered from an elderly woman with COVID-19, enrolled during active disease. The source material was peripheral blood. CDR3 reads: CASSGGGNQPQHF. The DNA is TGTGCCAGCAGCGGAGGGGGCAATCAGCCCCAGCATTTT.